This T cell receptor (beta chain) is drawn from a study of early T cells in non-severe SARS-CoV-2 infection. Study background: From unsorted whole blood, bulk RNA was sequenced, and the chains remained unpaired. General study results and limits: Anti-spike CD8 responses were favored in VDJdb matching, and private and CD4 specificities were missed.

About this clonotype: What it recognizes is unknown.

Attachment of unique molecular identifiers was made to individual cDNA molecules. TCRdb passed the 5' RACE reads through MiXCR, listing each CDR3 protein once. The top ten hold about 9% of the sample, which has 35,000 to 40,000 distinct CDR3 sequences, 3% to 4.5% seen once. The germline V gene has CDR1 SGHNT and CDR2 YENEEA. The CDR3 consists of 15 residues. Trimming at V came to 5 bases and at J to 10 bases, leaving 11 bases not matched to a gene. The specimen sequenced was whole blood. The TCR sequence derives from an adult who was a healthcare worker with PCR-confirmed SARS-CoV-2 infection or an uninfected control (not recorded which). J is TRBJ2-1 and V is TRBV11-3; 10 nucleotides agree with TRBD1. The CDR3 sequence is CASSMSGTGVGEQFF. CDR3 DNA sequence: TGTGCCAGCAGCATGTCCGGGACAGGGGTCGGAGAGCAGTTCTTC.